This TCR beta chain was captured by sequencing in a study of blood T cell repertoires in COVID-19 (dated by TCRdb to about 2020). In the study overall: Collaborator samples came from the United States, Italy and Spain and covered acute and convalescent phases of COVID-19. Where HLA class I and class II types were available, the types were taken from metadata supplied by the sample provider, not from assay-based typing. A de-identified subject ID, COVID-19 status, age in years and sex were almost always included in the sample metadata. The repertoires were made available in a free public database intended to serve as a resource for research on the immune response to SARS-CoV-2. The dataset comprised deeply sampled blood TCRbeta repertoires from subjects exposed to, actively infected with, or recovered from COVID-19. Samples came from the ongoing ImmuneRACE study (first 160 participants) plus 1,254 subjects from 6 global collaborators. The prospective study material was composed of cDNA or gDNA derived from T cells, B-cell-depleted T cells, or PBMCs.

TCRbeta CDR3 regions were amplified from genomic DNA using the immunoSEQ Assay, a bias-controlled multiplex PCR. Processing in the source paper ran as follows. Within the assay, amplification of reference gene primers was used to estimate how many nucleated cells each sample contained. To quantify the absolute abundance of each unique TCRbeta CDR3 rearrangement, sequence reads were collapsed and filtered. For each sample, productive Simpson clonality was calculated as the square root of Simpson's diversity index across productive rearrangements. This is the immuneACCESS table as TCRdb keeps it, with only in-frame sequences that have V and J called. A part of the clones is gone; compared with another copy, unresolved V genes explain less than half, and the rest is unexplained. Clone size and V and J calls were adopted from that table, with D and trimming inferred from the DNA. This sample holds some 250,000 clones; nearly 90% were observed only once. The ten most abundant clones make up around 4% of the sample.

General study outcomes and caveats: The quantity of clinical and demographic metadata differed by source and by participant and was supplied without curation.

At the junction V is shortened by 2 bases and J by 5 bases, with 6 bases in between. The CDR3 spans 13 residues, from the cysteine through the phenylalanine. Only the CDR3 region is kept as DNA, spanning 39 bases read in frame from base 1. Per the germline V gene, MNHEY is the CDR1 and SVGEGT is the CDR2. Enrolling through a virtual design, the prospective study's participants ranged in age from roughly 18 to 89 years and lived across more than 20 United States geographic areas. In the prospective study, cohorts were assigned on the basis of participant-reported clinical history obtained from a screening survey and a study questionnaire. Each participant in the prospective study had whole blood, serum and a nasopharyngeal or oropharyngeal swab collected by mobile phlebotomists. Additional blood draws and questionnaires over an approximately 2-month period could optionally be provided by prospective study participants. Before DNA extraction, prospective study blood samples were shipped either frozen or at room temperature.

Worth noting for this clone: Its antigen is currently not known. No per-base quality is available; no much larger clone lies one base away.

This sequence originates from a woman aged 25 to 39 with acute COVID-19. Recombination joined TRBV6-2 or TRBV6-3 with TRBJ2-2; the D gene remains uncertain. Sequencing used PBMCs or T cells enriched from blood (not recorded which). The CDR3 region: CASSYLRTGELFF. The nucleotides are TGTGCCAGCAGTTACCTGAGAACCGGGGAGCTGTTTTTT.